Detailed here is one T cell receptor (beta chain). No antigen is known for it. No much larger clonotype is one base removed from it; base qualities were not supplied. Unstimulated Tregs (CD4+CD25+CD127-), CD4+ non-Tregs (CD4+CD25-), CD4 and CD8 cells were FACS-sorted from thawed PBMCs. Healthy control blood was obtained either as purchased buffy coats or from healthy volunteers. Healthy control blood was processed by Ficoll density gradient to PBMCs and cryopreserved; patient PBMCs were collected before and after transplant. The data stem from a study of Tregs in tolerant kidney transplant recipients (dated by TCRdb to between 2018 and 2020). With regard to the full study: TCRbeta sequencing was used in the study to identify donor-specific regulatory T cells before combined kidney and bone marrow transplantation, and the identified cells were then tracked after transplant. TCRbeta repertoire sequencing was used in a few healthy controls to compare several ways of expanding Tregs specific for an allogeneic donor.

V lost 0 bases and J lost 5 bases; the stretch between them is 14 bases long. The CDR3 goes from the cysteine to the phenylalanine over 15 residues. Of the read, only the CDR3 DNA is kept; its 45 bases are in frame from base 1. The germline V gene sets CDR1 to SGDLS and CDR2 to YYNGEE. Genomic DNA was extracted from sorted cells with the QIAGEN DNeasy Blood and Tissue Kit for TCRbeta CDR3 sequencing. High-throughput TCRbeta CDR3 sequencing, including PCR amplification with bias correction and internal controls, was performed commercially through immunoSEQ. In the original analysis: Unique productive TCRbeta sequences were defined by CDR3 nucleotide sequence where primers matched, and otherwise by CDR3 amino acid sequence together with Vbeta and Jbeta genes. To correct sorting error, sequences shared between sorted populations at a frequency ratio of 2:1 or less were removed; the rest were assigned to the higher population. A sequence was defined as donor-reactive if the sequence was expanded at least 5-fold in CFSE-low cells compared with unstimulated cells and had a frequency of at least 0.01% in CFSE-low cells. Jensen-Shannon divergence, calculated on the top 100 TCRbeta sequences ranked by frequency, was used to quantify repertoire divergence. For any sample with multiple sequencing runs, sorting error was corrected in each run separately before the runs were pooled. Imported from immuneACCESS, the table was reduced by TCRdb to in-frame sequences with V and J called. These copies leave out some clones; in studies compared against another copy, an unresolved V gene accounts for under half, and the cause of the remainder is not known. V and J calls and clone size are those listed in that table; D and trimming were worked out from the DNA. This sample lists about 240,000 clones; more than 65% were detected once. The ten top clones hold roughly 0.67% of the sample.

Broad study findings and their caveats: Because the study included only a small number of patients, the results must be confirmed in larger populations and under other immunosuppression protocols. The most biologically relevant and donor-specific TCRbeta repertoire appeared to be identified by expanding Tregs with activated donor B cells. Biological reproducibility was not directly assessed, although technical replication error appeared to be minimal.

Sequencing was carried out using CD4+ T cells from blood. The sequence joins TRBV9 to TRBJ2-5; the D gene is possibly TRBD1 or TRBD2, each agreeing over 5 bases. The TCR sequence derives from a human donor in good health. The sequenced DNA is TGTGCCAGCAGCGTAGGGATGGGGCGCGGGGAGACCCAGTACTTC. Its protein is CASSVGMGRGETQYF.